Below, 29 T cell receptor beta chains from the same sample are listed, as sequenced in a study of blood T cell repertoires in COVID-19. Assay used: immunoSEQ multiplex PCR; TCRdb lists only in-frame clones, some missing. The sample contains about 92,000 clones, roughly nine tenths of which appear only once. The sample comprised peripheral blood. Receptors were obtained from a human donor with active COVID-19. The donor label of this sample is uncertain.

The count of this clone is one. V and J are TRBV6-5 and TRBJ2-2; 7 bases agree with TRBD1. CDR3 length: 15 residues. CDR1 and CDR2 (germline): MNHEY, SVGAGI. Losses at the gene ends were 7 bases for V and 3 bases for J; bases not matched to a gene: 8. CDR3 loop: CASNLQGLDTGELFF. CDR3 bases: TGTGCCAGCAACCTACAGGGGCTTGACACCGGGGAGCTGTTTTTT.

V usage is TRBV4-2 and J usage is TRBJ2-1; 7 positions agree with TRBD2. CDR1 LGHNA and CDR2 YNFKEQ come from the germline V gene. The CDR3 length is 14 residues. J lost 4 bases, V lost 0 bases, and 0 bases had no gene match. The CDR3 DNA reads TGTGCCAGCAGCCAAGAGGGGGGGTACAATGAGCAGTTCTTC. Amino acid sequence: CASSQEGGYNEQFF.

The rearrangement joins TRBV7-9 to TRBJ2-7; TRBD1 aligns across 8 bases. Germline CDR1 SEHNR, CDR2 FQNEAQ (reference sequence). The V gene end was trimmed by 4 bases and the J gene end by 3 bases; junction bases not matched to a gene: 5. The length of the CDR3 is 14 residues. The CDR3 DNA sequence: TGTGCCAGCAGCTGGACAGGGATCGACTACGAGCAGTACTTC. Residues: CASSWTGIDYEQYF.

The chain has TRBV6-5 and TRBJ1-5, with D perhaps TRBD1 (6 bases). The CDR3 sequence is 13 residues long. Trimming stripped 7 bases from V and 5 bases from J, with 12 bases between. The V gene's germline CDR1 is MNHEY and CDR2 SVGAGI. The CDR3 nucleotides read TGTGCCAGCACCCAGGGGTTCGATCAGCCCCAGCATTTT. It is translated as CASTQGFDQPQHF.

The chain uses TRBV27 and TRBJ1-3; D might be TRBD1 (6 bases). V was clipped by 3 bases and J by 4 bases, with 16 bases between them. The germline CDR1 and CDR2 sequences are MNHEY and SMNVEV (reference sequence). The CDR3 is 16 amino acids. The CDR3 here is CASSFLPTGGGNTIYF. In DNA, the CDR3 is TGTGCCAGCAGTTTCCTTCCGACAGGCGGGGGAAACACCATATATTTT.

The CDR3 here is CSVVHGGGLAKNIQYF. The DNA of the CDR3 is TGCAGCGTTGTTCACGGGGGGGGCCTGGCCAAAAACATTCAGTACTTC. The chain is built from TRBV29-1 and TRBJ2-4; TRBD2 agrees at 8 bases. The germline gives CDR1 SQVTM, CDR2 ANQGSEA. V shed 4 bases and J 1 base; nucleotides not matched to a gene: 9. The CDR3 is 16 residues long.

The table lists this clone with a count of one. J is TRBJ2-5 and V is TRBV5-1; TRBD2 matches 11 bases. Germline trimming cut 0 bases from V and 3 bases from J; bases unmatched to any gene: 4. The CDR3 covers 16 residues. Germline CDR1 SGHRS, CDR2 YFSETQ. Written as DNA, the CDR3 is TGCGCCAGCAGCTTGGGGACGGGACTAGCGGAAGAGACCCAGTACTTC. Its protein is CASSLGTGLAEETQYF.

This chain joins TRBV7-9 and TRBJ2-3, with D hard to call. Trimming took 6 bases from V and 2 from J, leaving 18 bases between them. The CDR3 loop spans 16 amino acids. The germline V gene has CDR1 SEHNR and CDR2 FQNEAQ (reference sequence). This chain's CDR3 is CASSTTHHKFTDTQYF. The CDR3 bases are TGTGCCAGCAGTACGACACACCATAAGTTCACAGATACGCAGTATTTT.

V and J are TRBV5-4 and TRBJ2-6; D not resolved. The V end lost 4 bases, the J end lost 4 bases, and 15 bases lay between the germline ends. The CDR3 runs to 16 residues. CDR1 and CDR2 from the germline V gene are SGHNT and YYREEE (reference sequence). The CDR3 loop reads CASSLFGYGGANVLTF. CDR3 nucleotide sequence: TGTGCCAGCAGCCTCTTTGGTTACGGGGGGGCCAACGTCCTGACTTTC.

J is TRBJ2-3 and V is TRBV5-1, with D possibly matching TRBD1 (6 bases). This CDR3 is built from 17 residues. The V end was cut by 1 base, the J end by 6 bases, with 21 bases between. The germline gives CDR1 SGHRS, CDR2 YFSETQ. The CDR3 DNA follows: TGCGCCAGCAGCTTGCACCCCGACAGGCCCACGGCCGATACGCAGTATTTT. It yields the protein CASSLHPDRPTADTQYF.

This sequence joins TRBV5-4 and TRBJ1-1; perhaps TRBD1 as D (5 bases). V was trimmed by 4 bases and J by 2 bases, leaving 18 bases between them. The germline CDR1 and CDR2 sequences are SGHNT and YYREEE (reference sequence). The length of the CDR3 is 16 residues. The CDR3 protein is CASSTEGRIINTEAFF. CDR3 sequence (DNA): TGTGCCAGCAGCACGGAGGGACGGATCATAAACACTGAAGCTTTCTTT.

In DNA, the CDR3 is TGTGCCAGCAGCCAGACAGGGGGGAATAGTGAAGCTTTCTTT. Protein sequence: CASSQTGGNSEAFF. This chain connects TRBV4-2 to TRBJ1-1, with 9 nucleotides matching TRBD1. Germline V lookup: CDR1 LGHNA, CDR2 YNFKEQ. The V gene end was trimmed by 3 bases and the J gene end by 7 bases; junction bases not matched to a gene: 6. This CDR3 is built from 14 residues.

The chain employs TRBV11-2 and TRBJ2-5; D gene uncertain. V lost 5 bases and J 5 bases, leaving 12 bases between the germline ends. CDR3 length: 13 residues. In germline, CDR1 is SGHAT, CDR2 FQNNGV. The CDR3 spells CASSGRLGETQYF. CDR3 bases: TGTGCCAGCAGCGGAAGACTTGGGGAGACCCAGTACTTC.

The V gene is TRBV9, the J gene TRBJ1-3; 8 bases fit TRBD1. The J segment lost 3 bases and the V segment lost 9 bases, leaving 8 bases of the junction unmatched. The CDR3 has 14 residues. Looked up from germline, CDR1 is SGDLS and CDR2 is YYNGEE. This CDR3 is CATDYRGFGNTIYF. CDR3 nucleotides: TGTGCCACCGACTACAGGGGGTTTGGAAACACCATATATTTT.

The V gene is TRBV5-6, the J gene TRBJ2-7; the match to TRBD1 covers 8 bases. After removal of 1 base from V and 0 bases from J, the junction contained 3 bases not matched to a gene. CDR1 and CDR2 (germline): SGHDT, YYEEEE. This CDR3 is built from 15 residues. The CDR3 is CASSLRQGSSYEQYF. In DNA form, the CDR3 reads TGTGCCAGCAGCTTGAGACAGGGGAGCTCCTACGAGCAGTACTTC.

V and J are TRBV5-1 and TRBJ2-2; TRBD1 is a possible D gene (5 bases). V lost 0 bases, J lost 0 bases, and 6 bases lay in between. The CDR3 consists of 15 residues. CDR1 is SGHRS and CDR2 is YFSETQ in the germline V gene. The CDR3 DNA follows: TGCGCCAGCAGCTTGGCGACAGCGAACACCGGGGAGCTGTTTTTT. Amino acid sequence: CASSLATANTGELFF.

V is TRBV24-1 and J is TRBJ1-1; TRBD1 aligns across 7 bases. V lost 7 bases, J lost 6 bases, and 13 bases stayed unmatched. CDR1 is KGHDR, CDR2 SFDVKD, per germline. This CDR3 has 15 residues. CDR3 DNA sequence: TGTGCCACCAGAATAAGACAGGGTCGCGGCCCTGAAGCTTTCTTT. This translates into CATRIRQGRGPEAFF.

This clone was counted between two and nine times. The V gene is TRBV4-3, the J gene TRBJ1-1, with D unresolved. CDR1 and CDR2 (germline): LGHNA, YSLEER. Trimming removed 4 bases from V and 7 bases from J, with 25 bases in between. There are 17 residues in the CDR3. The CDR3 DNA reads TGCGCCAGCAGCCGAGGACGGAATATCGAGGGTAATGGTGAAGCTTTCTTT. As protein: CASSRGRNIEGNGEAFF.

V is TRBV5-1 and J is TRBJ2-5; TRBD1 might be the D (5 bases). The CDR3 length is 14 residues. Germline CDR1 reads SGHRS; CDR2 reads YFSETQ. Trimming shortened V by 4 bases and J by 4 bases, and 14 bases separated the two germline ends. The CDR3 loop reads CASSQWDQGETQYF. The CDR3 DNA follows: TGCGCCAGCAGCCAATGGGATCAGGGAGAGACCCAGTACTTC.

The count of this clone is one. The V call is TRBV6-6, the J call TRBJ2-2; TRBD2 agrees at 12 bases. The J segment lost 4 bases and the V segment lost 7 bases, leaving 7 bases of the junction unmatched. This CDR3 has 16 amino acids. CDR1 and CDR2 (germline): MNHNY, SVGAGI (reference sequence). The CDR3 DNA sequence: TGTGCCAGCATTCTAGCGGGGGGGCTCTCCACCGGGGAGCTGTTTTTT. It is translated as CASILAGGLSTGELFF.

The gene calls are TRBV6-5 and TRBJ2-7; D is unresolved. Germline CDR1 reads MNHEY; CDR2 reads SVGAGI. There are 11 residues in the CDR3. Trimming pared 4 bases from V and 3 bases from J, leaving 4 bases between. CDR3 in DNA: TGTGCCAGCAGTTCCGTCTACGAGCAGTACTTC. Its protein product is CASSSVYEQYF.

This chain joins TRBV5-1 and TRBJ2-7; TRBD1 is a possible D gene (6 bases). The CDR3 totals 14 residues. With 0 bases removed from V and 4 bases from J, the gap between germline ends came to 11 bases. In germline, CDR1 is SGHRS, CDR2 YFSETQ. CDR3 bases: TGCGCCAGCAGCTTGGACAGGGTAGCTTACGAGCAGTACTTC. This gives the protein CASSLDRVAYEQYF.

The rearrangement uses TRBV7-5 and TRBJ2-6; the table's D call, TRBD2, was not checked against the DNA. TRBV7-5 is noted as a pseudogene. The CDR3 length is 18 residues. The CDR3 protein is CARRLRGGTRSGANVLTF. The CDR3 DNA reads TGTGCCAGAAGACTAAGAGGCGGGACCCGTTCTGGGGCCAACGTCCTGACTTTC.

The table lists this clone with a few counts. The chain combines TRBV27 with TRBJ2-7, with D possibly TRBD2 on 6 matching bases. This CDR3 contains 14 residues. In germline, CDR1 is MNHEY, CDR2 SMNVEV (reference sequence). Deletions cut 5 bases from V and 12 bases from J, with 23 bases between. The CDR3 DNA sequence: TGTGCCAGCAGTAGGCTAGGAGGGATCAAGGGTCGGTACTTC. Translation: CASSRLGGIKGRYF.

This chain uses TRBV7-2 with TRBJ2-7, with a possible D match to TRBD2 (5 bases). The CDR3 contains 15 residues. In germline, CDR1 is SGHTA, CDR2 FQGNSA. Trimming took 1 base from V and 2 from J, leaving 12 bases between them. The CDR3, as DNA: TGTGCCAGCAGCTTAGGAGGGAAGCTTACCTACGAGCAGTACTTC. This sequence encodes CASSLGGKLTYEQYF.

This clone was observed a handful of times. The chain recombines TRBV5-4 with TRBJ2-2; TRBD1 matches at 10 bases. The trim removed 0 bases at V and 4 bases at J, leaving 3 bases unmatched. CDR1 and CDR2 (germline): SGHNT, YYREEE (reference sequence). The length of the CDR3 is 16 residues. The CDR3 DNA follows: TGTGCCAGCAGCTTGGCAGGACAGGGGGTCACCGGGGAGCTGTTTTTT. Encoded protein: CASSLAGQGVTGELFF.

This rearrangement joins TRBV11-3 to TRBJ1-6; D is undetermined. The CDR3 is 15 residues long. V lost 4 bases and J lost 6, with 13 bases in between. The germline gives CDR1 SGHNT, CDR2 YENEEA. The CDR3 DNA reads TGTGCCAGCAGCTCCAGCGGGAGGGTTAATTCACCCCTCCACTTT. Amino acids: CASSSSGRVNSPLHF.

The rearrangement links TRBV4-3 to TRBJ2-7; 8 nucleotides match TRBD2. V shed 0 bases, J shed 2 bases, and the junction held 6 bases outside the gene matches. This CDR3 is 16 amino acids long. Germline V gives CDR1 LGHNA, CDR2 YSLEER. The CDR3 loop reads CASSQELSGGAYEQYF. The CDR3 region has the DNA TGCGCCAGCAGCCAAGAGTTGTCCGGGGGGGCCTACGAGCAGTACTTC.

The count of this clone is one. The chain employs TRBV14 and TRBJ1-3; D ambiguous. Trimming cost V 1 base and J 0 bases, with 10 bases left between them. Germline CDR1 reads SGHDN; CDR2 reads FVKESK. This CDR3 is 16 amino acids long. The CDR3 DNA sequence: TGTGCCAGCAGCCAAGCGTGGCGGGGCTCTGGAAACACCATATATTTT. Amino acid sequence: CASSQAWRGSGNTIYF.